One and the same sample provided the 14 T cell receptor beta chains below, sequenced in a study of CD8 T cells in ankylosing spondylitis. TCRdb called the 5' RACE reads again in MiXCR, with one record for every CDR3 protein. The profile shows roughly 220,000 distinct CDR3 sequences, about 10% of them singletons. The sample consisted of blood, either unsorted or a sorted T cell fraction (not recorded which). The receptors derive from a male donor with ankylosing spondylitis or in good health (not recorded which).

This clonotype came up many times. The rearrangement links TRBV29-1 to TRBJ1-5, with 7 bases identical to TRBD1. From germline, CDR1 is SQVTM and CDR2 ANQGSEA. There are 17 residues in the CDR3. V dropped 0 bases and J dropped 0; count of bases not matched to a gene: 8. CDR3 nucleotide sequence: TGCAGCGTTGAAGATCGACGACAGGGTTTTAGCAATCAGCCCCAGCATTTT. This sequence encodes CSVEDRRQGFSNQPQHF.

Ten or more counts support this clonotype. The V and J genes are TRBV11-2 and TRBJ1-1, with D possibly being TRBD1 (6 bases). V was cut by 4 bases and J by 5 bases, with 14 bases left in between. This CDR3 is built from 14 residues. Germline V gene lookup returns CDR1 SGHAT and CDR2 FQNNGV. Here the CDR3 DNA reads TGTGCCAGCAGCTGGAACAGGGTGAGGACTGAAGCTTTCTTT. It is translated as CASSWNRVRTEAFF. Supplemented by reference TRBV11-2 and TRBJ1-1, the full variable domain reads EAGVAQSPRYKIIEKRQSVAFWCNPISGHATLYWYQQILGQGPKLLIQFQNNGVVDDSQLPKDRFSAERLKGVDSTLKIQPAKLEDSAVYLCASSWNRVRTEAFFGQGTRLTVV.

This clonotype has a handful of counts. The rearrangement joins TRBV12-3 or TRBV12-4 to TRBJ1-5, with D uncertain. This CDR3 is built from 12 residues. Trimming pared 3 bases from V and 5 bases from J, leaving 5 bases between. The CDR3 DNA follows: TGTGCCAGCAGTTTTCCTTATCAGCCCCAGCATTTT. It specifies CASSFPYQPQHF.

This chain connects TRBV7-3 to TRBJ2-1, with D perhaps TRBD2 (9 bases). This CDR3 contains 17 residues. The germline V gene has CDR1 SGHTA and CDR2 FQGTGA. Trimming stripped 5 bases from V and 9 bases from J, with 26 bases between. The CDR3 bases are TGTGCCAGCAGCGAGAGGAGTAGCGGGGGTACAGGGGGTGAGCAGTTCTTC. It translates to CASSERSSGGTGGEQFF.

This clonotype was seen repeatedly, ten times or more. The chain couples TRBV5-1 to TRBJ2-2; D is perhaps TRBD1 (5 bases). With 0 bases removed from V and 2 bases from J, the gap between germline ends came to 11 bases. Germline V gene data show CDR1 as SGHRS and CDR2 as YFSETQ. This CDR3 contains 16 residues. The CDR3 DNA is TGCGCCAGCAGCTTGGGGCAGGGCCGCAACACCGGGGAGCTGTTTTTT. It encodes CASSLGQGRNTGELFF.

Concerning this clonotype: This may be a read error: a much more frequent sequence differs by one nucleotide. CDR3 sequence (DNA): TGTGCCACCAGTGAGCCAGGGGTCGGGACCGGGGAGCTGTCTTTT. Translated, it gives CATSEPGVGTGELSF. V gene TRBV24-1 combines with J gene TRBJ2-2; D possibly corresponds to TRBD1 (6 bases). The germline V gene has CDR1 KGHDR and CDR2 SFDVKD. This CDR3 has 15 amino acids.

This clonotype was seen repeatedly, ten times or more. The V call is TRBV29-1, the J call TRBJ2-2; maybe TRBD1 (6 bases). The CDR3 extends over 16 amino acids. Germline V gene data show CDR1 as SQVTM and CDR2 as ANQGSEA. V was trimmed by 6 bases and J by 5 bases, leaving 22 bases between them. CDR3 DNA: TGCAGCGTCGGAACAACACAGGGATTAGGGACCGGGGAGCTGTTTTTT. This translates into CSVGTTQGLGTGELFF.

This clonotype was seen repeatedly, ten times or more. The chain joins TRBV5-1 to TRBJ2-3, with unresolved D. The V gene lost 2 bases and the J gene lost 1 base, with 8 bases spanning the gap. The CDR3 runs to 14 residues. Germline CDR1 SGHRS, CDR2 YFSETQ. CDR3 nucleotide sequence: TGCGCCAGCAGCTTAACTTCTGGCACAGATACGCAGTATTTT. Translating it yields CASSLTSGTDTQYF.

A word on this clonotype: A read error is possible here, since a much larger clone lies one base away. V and J are TRBV24-1 and TRBJ2-7, with no clear D. Germline V lookup: CDR1 KGHDR, CDR2 SFDVKD. The CDR3 sequence is 13 residues long. The CDR3 here is CATSDPPLEEPYF. In DNA form, the CDR3 reads TGTGCCACCAGTGACCCACCGCTTGAGGAGCCGTACTTC.

The table lists this clonotype with many counts. The CDR3 DNA follows: TGCGCCAGCAGCTTGGGTCCTACGAACACCGGGGAGCTGTTTTTT. As protein: CASSLGPTNTGELFF. The V gene is TRBV5-1, the J gene TRBJ2-2, with D unresolved. From germline, CDR1 is SGHRS and CDR2 YFSETQ. The CDR3 has 15 amino acids. Trimming removed 0 bases from V and 0 bases from J, with 6 bases in between.

The J gene is TRBJ1-2, the V gene TRBV7-2; TRBD1 is a possible D gene (6 bases). The CDR3 has 13 amino acids. Trimming cost V 1 base and J 7 bases, with 10 bases left between them. Germline CDR1 and CDR2: SGHTA and FQGNSA. CDR3 amino acids: CASSLGGAAGYTF. DNA of the CDR3: TGTGCCAGCAGCTTAGGGGGGGCGGCTGGCTACACCTTC.

This clonotype was seen ten or more times. V and J are TRBV6-1 and TRBJ2-1; TRBD2 matches at 12 bases. The CDR3 contains 16 residues. CDR1 and CDR2 (germline): MNHNS, SASEGT. V dropped 6 bases and J dropped 7; count of bases not matched to a gene: 10. CDR3 loop: CASSPTRLAGVNEQFF. CDR3 sequence (DNA): TGTGCCAGCAGCCCCACAAGACTAGCGGGGGTTAATGAGCAGTTCTTC.

This clonotype turned up a few times. The chain carries TRBV6-5 and TRBJ1-4; no firm D call. Trimming left V 7 bases short and J 6 bases short, with 18 bases between. Germline values: CDR1 MNHEY, CDR2 SVGAGI. The CDR3 runs to 15 residues. DNA for the CDR3: TGTGCCAGCATTTCAAGAGCCGCTGAATATGAAAAACTGTTTTTT. Protein sequence: CASISRAAEYEKLFF.

With respect to this clonotype: This clone may be a read error of a much larger clone one base away. The chain couples TRBV7-9 to TRBJ2-5; TRBD2 matches 7 bases. V was clipped by 4 bases and J by 7 bases; unmatched bases: 6. The CDR3 length is 13 residues. From germline, CDR1 is SEHNR and CDR2 FQNEAQ (reference sequence). CDR3 sequence: CASSSSGAGTQYF. The CDR3 DNA reads TGTGCCAGCAGCTCTAGCGGAGCAGGGACCCAGTACTTC.